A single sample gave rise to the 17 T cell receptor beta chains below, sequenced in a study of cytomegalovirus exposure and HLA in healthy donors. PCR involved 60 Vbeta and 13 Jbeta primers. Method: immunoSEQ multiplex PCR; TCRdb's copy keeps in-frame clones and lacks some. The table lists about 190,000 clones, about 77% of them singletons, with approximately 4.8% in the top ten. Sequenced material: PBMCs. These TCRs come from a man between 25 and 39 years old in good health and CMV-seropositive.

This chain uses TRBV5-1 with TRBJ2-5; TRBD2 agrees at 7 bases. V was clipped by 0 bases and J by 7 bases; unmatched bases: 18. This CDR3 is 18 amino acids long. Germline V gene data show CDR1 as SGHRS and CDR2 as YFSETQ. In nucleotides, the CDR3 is TGCGCCAGCAGCTTGGGGGCCCCCGGGGGAGGGGCGTTTGGGACCCAGTACTTC. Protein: CASSLGAPGGGAFGTQYF.

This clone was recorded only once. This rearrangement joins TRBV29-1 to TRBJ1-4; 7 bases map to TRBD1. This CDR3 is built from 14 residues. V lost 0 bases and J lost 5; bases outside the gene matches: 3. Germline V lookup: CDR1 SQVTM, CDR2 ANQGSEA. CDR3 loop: CSVEEQGINEKLFF. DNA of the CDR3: TGCAGCGTTGAAGAACAGGGGATAAATGAAAAACTGTTTTTT.

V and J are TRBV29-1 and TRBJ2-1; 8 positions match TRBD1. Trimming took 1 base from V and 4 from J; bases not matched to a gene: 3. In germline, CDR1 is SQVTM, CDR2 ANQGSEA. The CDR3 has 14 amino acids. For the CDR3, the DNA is TGCAGCGTTGAAGGGACAGGGCGGTACAATGAGCAGTTCTTC. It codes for CSVEGTGRYNEQFF.

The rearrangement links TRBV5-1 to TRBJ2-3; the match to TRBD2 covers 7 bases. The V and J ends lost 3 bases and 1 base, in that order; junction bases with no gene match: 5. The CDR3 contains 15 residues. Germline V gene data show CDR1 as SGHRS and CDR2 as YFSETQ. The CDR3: CASSSVAGGTDTQYF. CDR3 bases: TGCGCCAGCAGCTCCGTAGCGGGCGGCACAGATACGCAGTATTTT.

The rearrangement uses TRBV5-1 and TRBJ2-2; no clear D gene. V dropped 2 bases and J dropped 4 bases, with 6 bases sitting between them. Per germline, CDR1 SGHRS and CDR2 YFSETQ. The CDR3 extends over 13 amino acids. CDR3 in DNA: TGCGCCAGCAGCTTCCCAGGCACCGGGGAGCTGTTTTTT. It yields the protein CASSFPGTGELFF.

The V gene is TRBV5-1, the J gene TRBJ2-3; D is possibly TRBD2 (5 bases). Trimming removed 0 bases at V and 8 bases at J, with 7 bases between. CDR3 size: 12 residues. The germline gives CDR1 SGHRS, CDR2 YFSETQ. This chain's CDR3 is CASSLVGGTQYF. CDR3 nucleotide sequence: TGCGCCAGCAGCTTGGTTGGAGGTACGCAGTATTTT.

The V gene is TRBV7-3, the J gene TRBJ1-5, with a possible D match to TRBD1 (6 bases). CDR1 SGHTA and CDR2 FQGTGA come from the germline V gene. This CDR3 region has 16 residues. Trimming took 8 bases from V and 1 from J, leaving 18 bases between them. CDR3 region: CASFWVNRESNQPQHF. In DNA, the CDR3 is TGTGCCAGCTTTTGGGTTAACAGGGAGAGCAATCAGCCCCAGCATTTT.

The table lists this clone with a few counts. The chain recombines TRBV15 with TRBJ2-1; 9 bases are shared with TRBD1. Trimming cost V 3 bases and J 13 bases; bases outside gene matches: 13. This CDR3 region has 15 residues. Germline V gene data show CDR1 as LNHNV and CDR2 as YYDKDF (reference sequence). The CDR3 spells CATSSSGTGFTSQFF. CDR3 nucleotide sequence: TGTGCCACCAGCAGTTCCGGGACAGGGTTCACTAGCCAGTTCTTC.

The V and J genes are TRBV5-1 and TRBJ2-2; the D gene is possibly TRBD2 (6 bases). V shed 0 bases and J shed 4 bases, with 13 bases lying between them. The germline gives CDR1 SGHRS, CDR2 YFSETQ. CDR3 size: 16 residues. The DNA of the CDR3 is TGCGCCAGCAGCTTGGAGGCTAGCGCAAGCACCGGGGAGCTGTTTTTT. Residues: CASSLEASASTGELFF. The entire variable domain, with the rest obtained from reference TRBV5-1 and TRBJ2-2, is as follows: KAGVTQTPRYLIKTRGQQVTLSCSPISGHRSVSWYQQTPGQGLQFLFEYFSETQRNKGNFPGRFSGRQFSNSRSEMNVSTLELGDSALYLCASSLEASASTGELFFGEGSRLTVL.

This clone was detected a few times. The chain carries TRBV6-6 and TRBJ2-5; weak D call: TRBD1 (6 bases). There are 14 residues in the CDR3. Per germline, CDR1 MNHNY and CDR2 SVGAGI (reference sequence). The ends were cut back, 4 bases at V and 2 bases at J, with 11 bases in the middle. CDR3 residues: CASSWSTGQETQYF. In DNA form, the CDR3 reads TGTGCCAGCAGTTGGTCGACAGGACAAGAGACCCAGTACTTC.

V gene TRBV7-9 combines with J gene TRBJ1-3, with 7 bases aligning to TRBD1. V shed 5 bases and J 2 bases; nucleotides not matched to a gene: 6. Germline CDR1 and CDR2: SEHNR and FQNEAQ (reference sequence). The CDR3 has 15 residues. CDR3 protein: CASSRQGPTGNTIYF. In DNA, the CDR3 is TGTGCCAGCAGCCGACAGGGACCAACTGGAAACACCATATATTTT.

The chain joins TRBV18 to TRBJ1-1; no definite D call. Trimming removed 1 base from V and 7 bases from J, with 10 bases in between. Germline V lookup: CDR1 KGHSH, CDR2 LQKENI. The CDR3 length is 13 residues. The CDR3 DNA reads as TGTGCCAGCTCACCACTGGTGGGGAGTGAAGCTTTCTTT. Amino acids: CASSPLVGSEAFF.

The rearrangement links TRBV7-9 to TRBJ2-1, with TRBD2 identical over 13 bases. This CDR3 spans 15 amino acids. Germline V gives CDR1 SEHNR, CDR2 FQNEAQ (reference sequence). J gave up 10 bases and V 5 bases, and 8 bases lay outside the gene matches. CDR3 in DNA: TGTGCCAGCAGCACGCGGACTAGCGGGAGAGGAGAGCAGTTCTTC. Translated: CASSTRTSGRGEQFF.

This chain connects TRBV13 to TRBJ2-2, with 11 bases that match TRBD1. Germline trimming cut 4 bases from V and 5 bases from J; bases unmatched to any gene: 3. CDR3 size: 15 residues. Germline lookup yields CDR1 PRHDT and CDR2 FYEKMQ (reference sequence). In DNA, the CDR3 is TGTGCCAGCAGCTCGGACAGGGGGCTGACCGGGGAGCTGTTTTTT. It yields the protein CASSSDRGLTGELFF.

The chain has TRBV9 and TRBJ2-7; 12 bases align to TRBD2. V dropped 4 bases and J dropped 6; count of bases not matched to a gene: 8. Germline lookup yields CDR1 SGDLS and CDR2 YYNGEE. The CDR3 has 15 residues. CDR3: CASSPSGRASLEQYF. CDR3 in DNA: TGTGCCAGCAGCCCTAGCGGGAGGGCCAGTCTCGAGCAGTACTTC.

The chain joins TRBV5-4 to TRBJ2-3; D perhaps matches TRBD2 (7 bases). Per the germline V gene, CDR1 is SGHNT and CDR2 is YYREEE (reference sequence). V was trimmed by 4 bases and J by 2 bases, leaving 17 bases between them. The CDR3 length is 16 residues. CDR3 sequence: CASSLGGRPFTDTQYF. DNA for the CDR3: TGTGCCAGCAGCCTGGGGGGGCGGCCCTTCACAGATACGCAGTATTTT. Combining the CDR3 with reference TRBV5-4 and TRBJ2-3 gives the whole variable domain ETGVTQSPTHLIKTRGQQVTLRCSSQSGHNTVSWYQQALGQGPQFIFQYYREEENGRGNFPPRFSGLQFPNYSSELNVNALELDDSALYLCASSLGGRPFTDTQYFGPGTRLTVL.

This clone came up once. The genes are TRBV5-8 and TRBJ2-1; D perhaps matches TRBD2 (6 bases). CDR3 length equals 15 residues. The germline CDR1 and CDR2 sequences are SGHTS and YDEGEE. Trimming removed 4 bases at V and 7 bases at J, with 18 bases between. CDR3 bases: TGTGCCAGCAGCCTTTCAACGGGACTTATGAATGAGCAGTTCTTC. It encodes CASSLSTGLMNEQFF.